This is a list of T cell receptor beta chains from one sample in a study of Graves' ophthalmopathy and Graves' hyperthyroidism. In TCRdb, the multiplex PCR reads were re-called with MiXCR into one record per CDR3 protein. The repertoire holds hundreds of thousands of distinct CDR3 sequences, with around an eighth as singletons. The sample consisted of blood. The receptor source for this set is a woman aged 25 to 39 with Graves' ophthalmopathy. The CDR3 runs from the conserved cysteine through the conserved F or W. D genes are given only for firm matches. The size of a clone is reported for some rows only, either as once, few or many, or as a class for expanded clones.

>TRBV5-1|NA|many|TRBJ2-7
CASSWTVDYEQYF
TGCGCCAGCAGCTGGACAGTGGACTACGAGCAGTACTTC
>TRBV6-1|NA|few|TRBJ1-5
CASTRQDQPQHF
TGTGCCAGCACCAGACAGGATCAGCCCCAGCATTTT
>TRBV9|TRBD1|many|TRBJ2-7
CASSAGTGWSYEQYF
TGTGCCAGCAGCGCCGGGACAGGGTGGTCCTACGAGCAGTACTTC
>TRBV27|TRBD1|few|TRBJ2-7
CASKVRDRWGEQYF
TGTGCCAGCAAAGTAAGGGACAGGTGGGGCGAGCAGTACTTC
>TRBV7-9|NA|NA|TRBJ2-7
CASSLVGASGLEQYF
TGTGCCAGCAGCTTAGTAGGTGCGTCCGGGCTCGAGCAGTACTTC
>TRBV5-1|TRBD1|NA|TRBJ2-2
CASSTGTGNAGELFF
TGCGCCAGCAGCACGGGGACAGGGAACGCCGGGGAGCTGTTCTTT
>TRBV12-3/TRBV12-4|NA|many|TRBJ1-3
CASTLSSGNTIYF
TGTGCCAGCACCCTTAGCTCTGGAAACACCATATATTTT
>TRBV29-1|NA|many|TRBJ1-2
CSVPKDSAPNYGYTF
TGCAGCGTACCCAAGGACTCAGCCCCAAACTATGGCTACACCTTC
>TRBV4-1|NA|many|TRBJ1-2
CASSLRDGANYGYTF
TGCGCCAGCAGCCTCCGGGACGGAGCTAACTATGGCTACACCTTC
>TRBV20-1|TRBD1|NA|TRBJ1-5
CSAHRDREGQPQHF
TGCAGTGCTCACCGGGACAGGGAAGGTCAGCCCCAGCATTTT
>TRBV15|NA|NA|TRBJ1-2
CATSSYSEGDYGYTF
TGTGCCACCAGCAGCTACAGTGAGGGGGACTATGGCTACACCTTC
>TRBV27|NA|many|TRBJ2-5
CASSDTAYHGKEETQYF
TGTGCCAGCAGTGACACAGCCTACCATGGGAAGGAAGAGACCCAGTACTTC
>TRBV12-3/TRBV12-4|NA|many|TRBJ1-5
CASSLTAQPQHF
TGTGCCAGCAGTTTGACAGCCCAGCCCCAGCATTTT
>TRBV25-1|TRBD1|many|TRBJ1-1
CASRDDRGLPEAFF
TGTGCCAGCAGGGATGACAGGGGGCTCCCTGAAGCTTTCTTT
>TRBV6-2/TRBV6-3|NA|few|TRBJ2-7
CASSYRGVYEQYF
TGTGCCAGCAGTTACCGGGGAGTCTACGAGCAGTACTTC
>TRBV15|NA|NA|TRBJ2-5
CATSREGQPGETQYF
TGTGCCACCAGCAGAGAAGGCCAGCCCGGAGAGACCCAGTACTTC
>TRBV27|TRBD1|few|TRBJ2-2
CASSLLGQGSRGTGELFF
TGTGCCAGCAGTTTATTGGGACAGGGTTCCCGCGGCACCGGGGAGCTGTTTTTT
>TRBV6-2/TRBV6-3|NA|few|TRBJ1-4
CATEGHLEEKLFF
TGTGCCACCGAGGGACATCTGGAGGAAAAACTGTTTTTT
>TRBV20-1|NA|many|TRBJ2-5
CSARRHGITETQYF
TGCAGTGCTAGAAGACACGGAATAACAGAGACCCAGTACTTC
>TRBV20-1|TRBD1|many|TRBJ1-5
CSAPRDRGYNQPQHF
TGCAGTGCCCCCCGGGACAGGGGGTACAATCAGCCCCAGCATTTT
>TRBV5-1|NA|many|TRBJ1-2
CASSGAGGSGYTF
TGCGCCAGCTCTGGGGCTGGGGGATCAGGCTACACCTTC
>TRBV27|NA|many|TRBJ2-7
CASSTNRDEQYF
TGTGCCAGCAGTACGAACAGGGACGAGCAGTACTTC
>TRBV27|TRBD1|many|TRBJ1-3
CASTLPWDRYSGNTIYF
TGTGCCAGCACCCTCCCGTGGGACAGATACTCTGGAAACACCATATATTTT
>TRBV11-2|TRBD2|few|TRBJ2-7
CASSSGLAGYLSYEQYF
TGTGCCAGCAGCTCGGGACTAGCGGGTTACCTCTCCTACGAGCAGTACTTC
>TRBV28|TRBD1|many|TRBJ2-5
CASNSVRGETQYF
TGTGCCAGCAATAGCGTCAGGGGGGAGACCCAGTACTTC
>TRBV6-1|TRBD1|many|TRBJ1-1
CASSGGQGAFF
TGTGCCAGCAGTGGGGGACAGGGGGCTTTCTTT
>TRBV6-5|NA|many|TRBJ2-7
CASSYGQGSPYEQYF
TGTGCCAGCAGTTACGGGCAGGGATCCCCCTACGAGCAGTACTTC
>TRBV4-1|NA|many|TRBJ1-1
CASSRSGRTEAFF
TGCGCCAGCAGCCGGTCGGGAAGGACTGAAGCTTTCTTT
>TRBV28|NA|many|TRBJ1-3
CASSRLRAGGNTIYF
TGTGCCAGCAGCCGCCTGCGGGCAGGGGGAAACACCATATATTTT
>TRBV6-1|NA|many|TRBJ1-2
CASRQQGGLNYGYTF
TGTGCCAGCAGACAACAGGGCGGACTAAACTATGGCTACACCTTC
>TRBV28|TRBD1|many|TRBJ2-5
CASSSSGTGGETQYF
TGTGCCAGCAGTTCCTCGGGGACAGGTGGGGAGACCCAGTACTTC
>TRBV12-3/TRBV12-4|NA|NA|TRBJ2-5
CASSAWASGETKYF
TGTGCCAGCAGCGCTTGGGCGAGCGGAGAGACCAAGTACTTC
>TRBV4-2|TRBD2|NA|TRBJ2-7
CASSQESGGRAFDEQYF
TGTGCCAGCAGCCAAGAATCAGGCGGGAGGGCCTTCGACGAGCAGTACTTC
>TRBV6-1|NA|many|TRBJ1-6
CASTQDFNSPLHF
TGTGCCAGCACCCAGGATTTTAATTCACCCCTCCACTTT
>TRBV18|NA|many|TRBJ1-3
CASSPFGGSGNTIYF
TGTGCCAGCTCACCATTCGGGGGCTCTGGAAACACCATATATTTT